This T cell receptor (beta chain) was identified during a study of shared clonotypes between healthy human individuals. Naive-designated CD8 cells lacked CD45RO, were positively enriched for CCR7, and omitted terminally differentiated effector memory CD45RA+ cells. Assay used: immunoSEQ multiplex PCR; TCRdb lists only in-frame clones, some missing. Here the sample spans about 820,000 clones, around 93% being singletons. The sequence derives from a man aged 25-45 years in good health. Sequenced material: naive CD8+ T cells sorted from blood.

Here the CDR3 reads CASSQEGDGELFF. As DNA, the CDR3 is TGCGCCAGCAGCCAGGAGGGGGACGGGGAGCTGTTTTTT. The chain links TRBV4-1 to TRBJ2-2; TRBD1 or TRBD2 may be the D gene (6 bases each). The CDR3 covers 13 residues. The germline V gene has CDR1 MGHRA and CDR2 YSYEKL. Trimming cost V 3 bases and J 7 bases, with 9 bases left between them.